The 23 T cell receptor beta chains below were found in one sample sequenced in a study of regulatory T cells in long-lasting Graves disease. According to the study, TCR beta libraries were built with iRepertoire HTBI primers and CDR3-region Arm-PCR. TCRdb independently ran MiXCR on the multiplex PCR reads; one entry per CDR3 protein. Among nearly 350,000 distinct CDR3 sequences listed, about 19% were seen once. Time point meaning: persistent/refractory GD, antithyroid drugs over 5 years with positive TRAb. PBMCs provided the RNA from which the TCR library was made. Sample: peripheral blood mononuclear cells (PBMCs), taken when the disease was refractory, from a patient treated with antithyroid drugs. Every receptor here comes from a female donor with Graves disease.

A note on this clonotype: A read error may explain this, as a much larger clone is one base away. The chain couples TRBV19 to TRBJ2-7; 10 bases are a match to TRBD2. V lost 4 bases to trimming and J lost 7 bases; unmatched junction nucleotides: 10. CDR1 LNHDA and CDR2 SQIVND come from the germline V gene (reference sequence). This CDR3 has 15 residues. This CDR3 reads CASSTSLAGYNEQYF. The CDR3 nucleotides read TGTGCCAGTAGTACCTCACTAGCGGGGTACAATGAGCAGTACTTC.

This clonotype was seen ten or more times. This sequence joins TRBV6-1 and TRBJ2-5; D not certain. V dropped 5 bases and J dropped 5 bases, with 6 bases sitting between them. Germline V gives CDR1 MNHNS, CDR2 SASEGT. CDR3 length equals 11 residues. This chain's CDR3 is CASSHPETQYF. CDR3 bases: TGTGCCAGCAGTCACCCGGAGACCCAGTACTTC.

The chain carries TRBV9 and TRBJ1-4; a weak D match, TRBD1 (5 bases). The CDR3 has 23 residues. Germline V gene lookup returns CDR1 SGDLS and CDR2 YYNGEE. Trimming stripped 4 bases from V and 6 bases from J, with 40 bases between. The CDR3, as DNA: TGTGCCAGCAGCTCTAACTTCAGGGATCCCCCCTCCGGGACCCAAGTTAACCATGAAAAACTGTTTTTT. Residues: CASSSNFRDPPSGTQVNHEKLFF. Drawing the rest from reference TRBV9 and TRBJ1-4, the complete variable domain is DSGVTQTPKHLITATGQRVTLRCSPRSGDLSVYWYQQSLDQGLQFLIQYYNGEERAKGNILERFSAQQFPDLHSELNLSSLELGDSALYFCASSSNFRDPPSGTQVNHEKLFFGSGTQLSVL.

This clonotype was detected only a few times. The chain uses TRBV29-1 and TRBJ1-5; no clear D. Germline CDR1 reads SQVTM; CDR2 reads ANQGSEA. V was cut by 4 bases and J by 7 bases, with 8 bases left in between. The CDR3 sequence is 11 residues long. The CDR3 DNA follows: TGCAGCGTTGGGTTTACACAGCCCCAGCATTTT. Translating gives CSVGFTQPQHF.

This clonotype was seen many times. It may be a read error: a sequence one base away is much more abundant. The rearrangement uses TRBV6-5 and TRBJ2-7, with 7 bases aligning to TRBD1. Germline CDR1 reads MNHEY; CDR2 reads SVGAGI. V gave up 2 bases and J gave up 0 bases; unmatched junction bases: 1. This CDR3 spans 14 amino acids. CDR3 region: CASSYRDSSYEQYF. The CDR3 coding sequence is TGTGCCAGCAGTTACCGGGACAGCTCCTACGAGCAGTACTTC.

The V gene is TRBV19, the J gene TRBJ2-6, with 8 bases fitting TRBD1. This CDR3 is built from 18 residues. Germline CDR1 is LNHDA and CDR2 is SQIVND (reference sequence). With 5 bases clipped from V and 0 bases from J, the junction kept 9 bases outside the gene matches. CDR3 bases: TGTGCCAGTAGTGTCGACAGGGGAAGGGTCTCTGGGGCCAACGTCCTGACTTTC. Translating gives CASSVDRGRVSGANVLTF.

This clonotype appeared many times. This CDR3 is CASTSGPSYEQYF. The CDR3 DNA reads TGTGCCAGCACCTCGGGACCGTCATACGAGCAGTACTTC. This chain joins TRBV28 and TRBJ2-7; D might be TRBD1 or TRBD2, each matching 5 bases. Trimming shortened V by 7 bases and J by 4 bases, and 14 bases separated the two germline ends. CDR1 and CDR2 from the germline V gene are MDHEN and SYDVKM. The CDR3 has 13 residues.

This clonotype was observed a handful of times. The V and J genes are TRBV9 and TRBJ1-2, with 10 bases aligning to TRBD1. Germline V gene lookup returns CDR1 SGDLS and CDR2 YYNGEE. V lost 0 bases, J lost 4 bases, and 9 bases stayed unmatched. This CDR3 has 17 residues. CDR3 DNA: TGTGCCAGCAGCGTAGCGACCGGGACAGGGGCGGGCTATGGCTACACCTTC. Translating gives CASSVATGTGAGYGYTF.

V gene TRBV28 combines with J gene TRBJ2-3; no reliable D call. Germline CDR1 is MDHEN and CDR2 is SYDVKM. CDR3 size: 15 residues. V lost 6 bases to trimming and J lost 3 bases, with 16 bases between them. The chain's CDR3 is CASSLVVSETDTQYF. The CDR3, as DNA: TGTGCCAGCAGCTTGGTAGTAAGCGAGACAGATACGCAGTATTTT.

In its sample, this clonotype was seen many times. The chain employs TRBV30 and TRBJ1-1; no definite D call. This CDR3 contains 13 residues. CDR1 and CDR2 (germline): GTSNPN, SVGIG (reference sequence). Trimming cost V 0 bases and J 0 bases, with 5 bases left between them. The CDR3 region is CAWSVTMNTEAFF. For the CDR3, the DNA is TGTGCCTGGAGTGTTACGATGAACACTGAAGCTTTCTTT.

The chain employs TRBV15 and TRBJ2-1; the match to TRBD1 covers 10 bases. The germline gives CDR1 LNHNV, CDR2 YYDKDF (reference sequence). The J segment lost 7 bases and the V segment lost 2 bases, leaving 8 bases of the junction unmatched. CDR3 length: 16 residues. For the CDR3, the DNA is TGTGCCACCAGCAGATTGACAGGGGGCGCGGGGAATGAGCAGTTCTTC. It translates to CATSRLTGGAGNEQFF.

This clonotype has just a few counts. The V gene is TRBV19, the J gene TRBJ2-2; TRBD1 aligns across 7 bases. V dropped 6 bases and J dropped 3; count of bases not matched to a gene: 13. Germline assignment: CDR1 LNHDA and CDR2 SQIVND (reference sequence). CDR3 length: 17 residues. CDR3 bases: TGTGCCAGTAGCCCGACTCGACAGGGAAGTTACACCGGGGAGCTGTTTTTT. Amino acids: CASSPTRQGSYTGELFF.

The gene calls are TRBV28 and TRBJ2-7; 11 bases are shared with TRBD2. The V gene end was trimmed by 2 bases and the J gene end by 5 bases; junction bases not matched to a gene: 17. Germline CDR1 MDHEN, CDR2 SYDVKM. CDR3 length: 19 residues. CDR3 nucleotide sequence: TGTGCCAGCAGTTTAGGGTGGGGGCGCGGGCTAGCGGGAGGTGACGAGCAGTACTTC. It translates to CASSLGWGRGLAGGDEQYF.

This clonotype was counted at least ten times. The V gene is TRBV11-3, the J gene TRBJ1-1, with a possible D match to TRBD1 (6 bases). The CDR3 length is 15 residues. Germline V gene lookup returns CDR1 SGHNT and CDR2 YENEEA. V dropped 1 base and J dropped 0 bases, with 9 bases sitting between them. The DNA for the CDR3 is TGTGCCAGCAGCTTAGGCGGGGGCCTGAACACTGAAGCTTTCTTT. It yields the protein CASSLGGGLNTEAFF.

Comments on this clonotype: With a much larger clone just one base away, this may be a read error. V gene TRBV6-5 combines with J gene TRBJ1-6; D is perhaps TRBD1 (5 bases). The CDR3 loop spans 16 amino acids. Germline CDR1 MNHEY, CDR2 SVGAGI. V was pared by 2 bases and J by 7 bases, with 15 bases between. The CDR3 reads CASSYEAGMVNSPLHF. The CDR3 region has the DNA TGTGCCAGCAGTTACGAGGCAGGGATGGTGAATTCACCCCTCCACTTT.

This chain joins TRBV4-1 and TRBJ1-1; D gene uncertain. The CDR3 extends over 17 amino acids. V was cut by 0 bases and J by 1 base, with 15 bases left in between. Germline CDR1 reads MGHRA; CDR2 reads YSYEKL. The CDR3 is CASSQDRRTTRNTEAFF. The CDR3 coding sequence is TGCGCCAGCAGCCAAGATAGGAGGACTACCCGGAACACTGAAGCTTTCTTT.

This clonotype was detected ten times or more. This sequence joins TRBV4-3 and TRBJ1-4; D not resolved. The V end was cut by 4 bases, the J end by 3 bases, with 21 bases between. Germline V gives CDR1 LGHNA, CDR2 YSLEER. The CDR3 is made up of 18 amino acids. The CDR3 DNA reads as TGCGCCAGCAGCCGAGACATTCCACTCTTGCGGTCTAATGAAAAACTGTTTTTT. It specifies CASSRDIPLLRSNEKLFF.

As regards this clonotype: A much larger clone differs from this one at a single base, so this may be a read error. The V gene is TRBV12-3 or TRBV12-4, the J gene TRBJ1-1; TRBD1 matches at 9 bases. CDR3 length: 13 residues. V was pared by 6 bases and J by 5 bases, with 4 bases of the junction left unmatched. The CDR3 DNA sequence: TGTGCCAGCAGGCGGACAGGGGCTACTGAAGCTTTCTTT. Protein sequence: CASRRTGATEAFF.

The gene calls are TRBV5-1 and TRBJ2-7, with D perhaps assigned TRBD1 or TRBD2 (5 bases each). The V and J ends lost 1 base and 9 bases respectively, with 14 bases between them. CDR1 and CDR2 (germline): SGHRS, YFSETQ. The CDR3 is 13 amino acids. CDR3 bases: TGCGCCAGCAGCTTGCGCGAGGGGTCGAGGCAGTACTTC. Encoded protein: CASSLREGSRQYF.

This clonotype came up many times. CDR3 nucleotide sequence: TGTGCCAGCAGCCCAGAGAACACTGAAGCTTTCTTT. Protein: CASSPENTEAFF. J is TRBJ1-1 and V is TRBV7-2; D unclear. The CDR3 spans 12 residues. From germline, CDR1 is SGHTA and CDR2 FQGNSA. V lost 5 bases, J lost 1 base, and 5 bases lay in between.

This clonotype occurred a few times. This rearrangement joins TRBV30 to TRBJ1-2, with no clear D. V shed 4 bases and J shed 3 bases, with 18 bases lying between them. This CDR3 spans 15 amino acids. The germline CDR1 and CDR2 sequences are GTSNPN and SVGIG (reference sequence). CDR3 loop: CAWIPALTPDYGYTF. The CDR3 nucleotides read TGTGCCTGGATTCCCGCCCTCACCCCTGACTATGGCTACACCTTC.

The CDR3, as DNA: TGCGCCAGCAGCTGGGGGGGCCGAGCATACGAGCAGTACTTC. The encoded protein is CASSWGGRAYEQYF. The chain recombines TRBV5-1 with TRBJ2-7, with D possibly being TRBD2 (7 bases). Germline CDR1 and CDR2: SGHRS and YFSETQ. The CDR3 runs to 14 residues. V was trimmed by 3 bases and J by 4 bases, leaving 14 bases between them.

Ten or more counts support this clonotype. The chain combines TRBV2 with TRBJ1-2; 7 nucleotides match TRBD1. The germline CDR1 and CDR2 sequences are SNHLY and FYNNEI. V shed 5 bases and J 4 bases; nucleotides not matched to a gene: 7. This CDR3 is 14 amino acids long. The CDR3 sequence: CASSRDRVGYGYTF. The DNA of the CDR3 is TGTGCCAGCAGTAGAGACAGGGTTGGCTATGGCTACACCTTC.